The entry below describes one T cell receptor (beta chain). As yet, its antigen is unknown. This table comes from immunoSEQ multiplex PCR, and its TCRdb copy is limited to in-frame clones, with some not included. The data contain about 13,000 clones, about 88% of them singletons. This sample is drawn from a study of PD-1 blockade in classical Hodgkin lymphoma. Study-level results: Exclusion was the outcome for patients who began nivolumab under 1 year after ASCT. CD4+ but not CD8+ TCR diversity rose significantly by C4D1. Relative to healthy donors, newly diagnosed patients reportedly had lower baseline TCR diversity, which was reported as lower still in relapsed/refractory patients. Complete responders entered with baseline diversity on par with newly diagnosed patients, the results showed.

CDR1 and CDR2 from the germline V gene are SGHRS and YFSETQ. The length of the CDR3 is 19 residues. V lost 4 bases to trimming and J lost 2 bases; unmatched junction nucleotides: 12. Each of the patients experienced relapse following autologous stem cell transplantation, and their brentuximab vedotin exposure differed. Sequences were derived from peripheral blood mononuclear cells (PBMCs), sampled at baseline. This chain uses TRBV5-1 with TRBJ2-2, with 12 positions matching TRBD1. This TCR was sampled from a human donor with classical Hodgkin lymphoma. The CDR3 sequence: CASSTGTGGLWTNTGELFF. The DNA of the CDR3 is TGCGCCAGCAGCACGGGGACAGGGGGCCTATGGACTAACACCGGGGAGCTGTTTTTT.